This T cell receptor (beta chain) was identified in a study of tumor-infiltrating lymphocytes in localized non-small cell lung cancer. This clone was detected only once. Generated by immunoSEQ multiplex PCR, the TCRdb table keeps only in-frame clones and is missing some. The data hold 20,000 to 25,000 clones, with roughly two thirds observed a single time. J was trimmed by 9 bases and V by 2 bases; bases with no gene match: 8. CDR3 length: 15 residues. Germline CDR1 reads SGDLS; CDR2 reads YYNGEE. The source of this sequence is a human donor with non-small cell lung cancer. Sequencing used lung tumor tissue. J is TRBJ2-1 and V is TRBV9, with 10 bases aligning to TRBD1. The CDR3 reads CASSVGGQGFGEQFF. The DNA for the CDR3 is TGTGCCAGCAGCGTGGGGGGACAGGGGTTCGGTGAGCAGTTCTTC.